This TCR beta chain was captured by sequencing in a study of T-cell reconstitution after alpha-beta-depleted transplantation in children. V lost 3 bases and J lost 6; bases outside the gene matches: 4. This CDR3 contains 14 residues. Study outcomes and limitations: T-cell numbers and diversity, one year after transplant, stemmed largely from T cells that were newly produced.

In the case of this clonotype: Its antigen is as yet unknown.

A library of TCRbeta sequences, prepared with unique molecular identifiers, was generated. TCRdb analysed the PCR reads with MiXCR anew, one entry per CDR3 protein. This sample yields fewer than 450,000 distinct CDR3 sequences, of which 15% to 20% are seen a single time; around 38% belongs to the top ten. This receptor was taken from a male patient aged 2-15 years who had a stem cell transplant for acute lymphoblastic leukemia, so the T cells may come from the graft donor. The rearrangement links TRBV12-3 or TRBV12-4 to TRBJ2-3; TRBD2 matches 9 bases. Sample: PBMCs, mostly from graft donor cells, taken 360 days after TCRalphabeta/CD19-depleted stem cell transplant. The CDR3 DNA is TGTGCCAGCAGTTTTCTACTAGCGGGCGATACGCAGTATTTT. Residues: CASSFLLAGDTQYF.